This entry describes one TCR beta chain. This sample was taken from a study of control samples from healthy donors and cancer patients. Sequencing used immunoSEQ multiplex PCR; TCRdb keeps in-frame clones, though not all of them. This sample carries about 120,000 clones, 85% to 90% of them seen once, and the ten largest clones take 9.5% to 13%. Germline V gene data show CDR1 as MNHEY and CDR2 as SVGEGT. CDR3 length: 15 amino acids. The germline V and J ends were trimmed by 0 bases and 1 base, with 10 bases remaining between them. The receptor was derived from a man younger than 45 in good health. The J gene is TRBJ2-7, the V gene TRBV6-2 or TRBV6-3, with TRBD2 as a possible D gene (6 bases). Sequences were obtained from blood. The CDR3 DNA reads TGTGCCAGCAGTTACTCCGGGACTGCATCCTACGAGCAGTACTTC. It yields the protein CASSYSGTASYEQYF.